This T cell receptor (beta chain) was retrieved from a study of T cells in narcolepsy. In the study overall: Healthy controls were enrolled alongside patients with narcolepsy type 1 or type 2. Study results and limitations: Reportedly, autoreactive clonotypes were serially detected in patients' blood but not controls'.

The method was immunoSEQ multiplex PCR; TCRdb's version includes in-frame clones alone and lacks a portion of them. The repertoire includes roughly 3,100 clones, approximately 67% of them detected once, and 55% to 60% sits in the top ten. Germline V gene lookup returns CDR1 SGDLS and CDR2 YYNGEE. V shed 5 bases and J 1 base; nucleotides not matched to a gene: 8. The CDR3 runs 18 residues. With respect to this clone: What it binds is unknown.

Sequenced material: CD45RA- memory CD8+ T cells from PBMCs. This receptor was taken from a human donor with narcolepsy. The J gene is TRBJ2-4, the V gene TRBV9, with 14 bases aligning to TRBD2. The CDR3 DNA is TGTGCCAGCAGTGGCCATGGACTAGCGGGGGGCGCCAAAAACATTCAGTACTTC. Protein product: CASSGHGLAGGAKNIQYF.